These 23 T cell receptor beta chains originate from one sample sequenced in a study of shared clonotypes between healthy human individuals. The naive CD8 population came from CD45RO-negative cells selected for CCR7, without terminally differentiated effector memory CD45RA+ cells. Profiling relied on immunoSEQ multiplex PCR, and the TCRdb table lists in-frame clones only, not all of them. The sample carries about 1.9 million clones, roughly 93% recorded once. The sequenced sample was naive CD8+ T cells from PBMCs. The receptors stem from a man aged 18 to 30 in good health. Some clones in this sample may be carry-over from other donors' samples.

The genes are TRBV5-1 and TRBJ2-5; D not certain. The CDR3 contains 13 residues. V was clipped by 0 bases and J by 2 bases, with 5 bases between them. Germline V gene lookup returns CDR1 SGHRS and CDR2 YFSETQ. CDR3 nucleotides: TGCGCCAGCAGCTTGGTCAGGCAAGAGACCCAGTACTTC. This translates into CASSLVRQETQYF.

The count of this clone is one. The V call is TRBV4-1, the J call TRBJ2-2; the D is unclear. V dropped 3 bases and J dropped 0 bases, with 8 bases sitting between them. Germline values: CDR1 MGHRA, CDR2 YSYEKL. CDR3 size: 15 residues. Here the CDR3 DNA reads TGCGCCAGCAGCCAGCGCCTAGCGAACACCGGGGAGCTGTTTTTT. It translates to CASSQRLANTGELFF.

The V call is TRBV7-9, the J call TRBJ2-7; a possible D gene is TRBD1 (6 bases). Trimming shortened V by 5 bases and J by 2 bases, and 16 bases separated the two germline ends. CDR3 length: 15 residues. Per germline, CDR1 SEHNR and CDR2 FQNEAQ (reference sequence). The CDR3 here is CASSMSGDTTYEQYF. The CDR3 DNA follows: TGTGCCAGCAGCATGTCAGGGGACACTACCTACGAGCAGTACTTC.

This clone was seen just once. The rearrangement uses TRBV13 and TRBJ2-3, with D possibly being TRBD2 (6 bases). V dropped 4 bases and J dropped 0 bases, with 23 bases sitting between them. The CDR3 is 19 residues long. CDR1 and CDR2 from the germline V gene are PRHDT and FYEKMQ (reference sequence). CDR3 DNA sequence: TGTGCCAGCAGCTCCCGGCAGTCGTTGTGGGGACTTAGCACAGATACGCAGTATTTT. The encoded protein is CASSSRQSLWGLSTDTQYF.

The chain couples TRBV2 to TRBJ2-7; 8 positions agree with TRBD2. V trimming: 3 bases; J trimming: 3 bases; junction bases outside the gene matches: 4. The CDR3 covers 14 residues. Germline V gene data show CDR1 as SNHLY and CDR2 as FYNNEI. CDR3 nucleotides: TGTGCCAGCAGTGAGAGCGGGAGTTACTACGAGCAGTACTTC. This codes for CASSESGSYYEQYF.

Comments on this clone: Other nucleotide sequences in the sample specify the same CDR3. This chain connects TRBV6-6 to TRBJ2-7; D ambiguous. Germline V gives CDR1 MNHNY, CDR2 SVGAGI (reference sequence). V lost 5 bases and J 2 bases, leaving 4 bases between the germline ends. This CDR3 region has 11 residues. The CDR3 DNA follows: TGTGCCAGCAGTCCTGCCTACGAGCAGTACTTC. Translation: CASSPAYEQYF.

The table lists this clone with a count of one. The chain carries TRBV5-1 and TRBJ2-2; no reliable D call. The germline V and J ends were trimmed by 4 bases and 3 bases, with 4 bases remaining between them. Germline CDR1 is SGHRS and CDR2 is YFSETQ. The CDR3 sequence is 12 residues long. The chain's CDR3 is CASSPHTGELFF. Here the CDR3 DNA reads TGCGCCAGCAGCCCACACACCGGGGAGCTGTTTTTT.

The chain employs TRBV6-5 and TRBJ2-5; unclear D gene. The last part of the DNA fits TRBJ2-7 better; the J call may be wrong. CDR1 and CDR2 from the germline V gene are MNHEY and SVGAGI. This CDR3 spans 11 amino acids. The CDR3 is CASSLVYEQYF. The CDR3 DNA follows: TGTGCCAGCAGTCTGGTATACGAGCAGTACTTC.

This sequence joins TRBV5-8 and TRBJ2-7; D is possibly TRBD1 (5 bases). Between the trimmed V and J ends, which lost 5 bases and 2 bases, there was a span of 20 bases. This CDR3 region has 16 residues. Germline V gene lookup returns CDR1 SGHTS and CDR2 YDEGEE. The CDR3 DNA is TGTGCCAGCAGTGGCCGGATGAGGACACCCACCTACGAGCAGTACTTC. It encodes CASSGRMRTPTYEQYF.

This rearrangement joins TRBV7-2 to TRBJ2-7, with 7 bases lining up with TRBD1. CDR3 length: 14 residues. From germline, CDR1 is SGHTA and CDR2 FQGNSA. V lost 1 base, J lost 2 bases, and 2 bases stayed unmatched. CDR3 in amino acids: CASSLGTGPYEQYF. The CDR3 DNA follows: TGTGCCAGCAGCTTAGGGACAGGTCCCTACGAGCAGTACTTC.

Remarks on this clone: Other nucleotide sequences from this sample produce the same CDR3. The rearrangement joins TRBV6-5 to TRBJ2-1, with 8 bases identical to TRBD1. The germline V gene encodes CDR1 MNHEY and CDR2 SVGAGI. The CDR3 loop spans 16 amino acids. The V and J ends lost 0 bases and 5 bases, in that order; junction bases with no gene match: 6. The CDR3, as DNA: TGTGCCAGCAGTTACTCGACAGGGGAAGTCCACAATGAGCAGTTCTTC. This translates into CASSYSTGEVHNEQFF.

This clone was detected a few times. V usage is TRBV4-1 and J usage is TRBJ1-5; D not resolved. This CDR3 is built from 17 residues. The ends were cut back, 1 base at V and 1 base at J, with 14 bases in the middle. Germline values: CDR1 MGHRA, CDR2 YSYEKL. In nucleotides, the CDR3 is TGCGCCAGCAGCCAAGCCGGACGAGGGCTGAGCAATCAGCCCCAGCATTTT. Amino acids: CASSQAGRGLSNQPQHF.

This clone was counted between two and nine times. Here the CDR3 reads CASSFRTGNTEAFF. CDR3 in DNA: TGTGCCAGCAGCTTTCGGACAGGGAACACTGAAGCTTTCTTT. The genes are TRBV7-2 and TRBJ1-1, with TRBD1 matching over 7 bases. The CDR3 loop spans 14 amino acids. V gave up 3 bases and J gave up 1 base; unmatched junction bases: 2. Germline values: CDR1 SGHTA, CDR2 FQGNSA.

The chain's CDR3 is CASSLELAGEETQYF. The CDR3 DNA sequence: TGTGCCAGCAGCTTGGAGCTAGCGGGAGAAGAGACCCAGTACTTC. The rearrangement links TRBV5-6 to TRBJ2-5, with TRBD2 identical over 10 bases. This CDR3 comprises 15 residues. Germline lookup yields CDR1 SGHDT and CDR2 YYEEEE. V shed 0 bases and J 3 bases; nucleotides not matched to a gene: 2.

The chain carries TRBV27 and TRBJ2-3; tentative D call: TRBD2 (6 bases). V lost 2 bases, J lost 8 bases, and 14 bases lay in between. There are 14 residues in the CDR3. CDR1 is MNHEY, CDR2 SMNVEV, per germline (reference sequence). CDR3 in amino acids: CASSLGGSGATQYF. CDR3 DNA: TGTGCCAGCAGTTTAGGGGGGTCTGGGGCTACGCAGTATTTT.

This chain connects TRBV6-5 to TRBJ2-5, with a weak D call TRBD2 (7 bases). The CDR3 has 14 amino acids. V dropped 7 bases and J dropped 5 bases, with 17 bases sitting between them. The germline V gene has CDR1 MNHEY and CDR2 SVGAGI. The DNA of the CDR3 is TGTGCCAGCACCGGGGGCGGGGGCGAGGAGACCCAGTACTTC. Protein: CASTGGGGEETQYF.

This chain uses TRBV7-3 with TRBJ2-1; D unclear. Germline assignment: CDR1 SGHTA and CDR2 FQGTGA. Trimming stripped 5 bases from V and 8 bases from J, with 16 bases between. The CDR3 is 14 residues long. The CDR3: CASSPNPGPDEQFF. In DNA, the CDR3 is TGTGCCAGCAGCCCCAACCCGGGCCCGGATGAGCAGTTCTTC.

The rearrangement links TRBV7-9 to TRBJ1-2; no definite D call. Germline CDR1 reads SEHNR; CDR2 reads FQNEAQ (reference sequence). This CDR3 region has 17 residues. Trimming cost V 1 base and J 0 bases, with 15 bases left between them. CDR3 protein: CASSLDGVLTSNYGYTF. CDR3 DNA sequence: TGTGCCAGCAGCTTAGATGGGGTTCTCACCTCTAACTATGGCTACACCTTC. The entire variable domain, with the rest obtained from reference TRBV7-9 and TRBJ1-2, is as follows: DTGVSQNPRHKITKRGQNVTFRCDPISEHNRLYWYRQTLGQGPEFLTYFQNEAQLEKSRLLSDRFSAERPKGSFSTLEIQRTEQGDSAMYLCASSLDGVLTSNYGYTFGSGTRLTVV.

Details on this clone: Other DNA variants within this sample encode the same CDR3. The chain uses TRBV19 and TRBJ1-1; no firm D call. Germline CDR1 is LNHDA and CDR2 is SQIVND (reference sequence). The CDR3 runs 14 residues. Trimming left V 3 bases short and J 0 bases short, with 8 bases between. The chain's CDR3 is CASSIPGLNTEAFF. For the CDR3, the DNA is TGTGCCAGTAGTATCCCGGGTCTGAACACTGAAGCTTTCTTT.

The chain is built from TRBV14 and TRBJ2-7; TRBD2 matches at 11 bases. The CDR3 extends over 14 amino acids. The V and J ends lost 6 bases and 7 bases, in that order; junction bases with no gene match: 8. Germline CDR1 reads SGHDN; CDR2 reads FVKESK. Here the CDR3 reads CASSYLAGGDEQYF. The DNA of the CDR3 is TGTGCCAGCAGTTACCTAGCGGGAGGTGATGAGCAGTACTTC.

This rearrangement joins TRBV28 to TRBJ2-7, with D perhaps TRBD2 (5 bases). The CDR3 has 16 residues. Between the trimmed V and J ends, which lost 5 bases and 4 bases, there was a span of 21 bases. Germline CDR1 reads MDHEN; CDR2 reads SYDVKM. The CDR3 DNA follows: TGTGCCAGCAGTGCCTCCAGCGGAGTAAGGATTTACGAGCAGTACTTC. Its protein product is CASSASSGVRIYEQYF.

The genes are TRBV12-5 and TRBJ2-2; 9 bases fit TRBD1. J was trimmed by 7 bases and V by 1 base; bases with no gene match: 10. CDR1 and CDR2 (germline): LGHNT, FRNRAP. The CDR3 runs to 17 residues. CDR3 sequence (DNA): TGTGCTAGTGGTTTGGACACACAGGGGGCTAATGGCGGGGAGCTGTTTTTT. Amino acids: CASGLDTQGANGGELFF.

This rearrangement joins TRBV4-3 to TRBJ1-1, with 11 bases aligning to TRBD1. CDR1 LGHNA and CDR2 YSLEER come from the germline V gene. V gave up 0 bases and J gave up 7 bases; unmatched junction bases: 10. The CDR3 consists of 17 residues. The CDR3 here is CASSQEHRWTGGDEAFF. The CDR3, as DNA: TGCGCCAGCAGCCAAGAGCACCGATGGACAGGGGGCGATGAAGCTTTCTTT.